This T cell receptor beta chain was found in a study of radiation and T cells in renal cell carcinoma (dated by TCRdb to the early 2020s). Background on the whole study: A total of 50 to 60 samples underwent TCR beta sequencing, made up of 25 or so tumors and roughly 27 peripheral blood samples. In the approximately 58 samples combined, 4,016,671 unique CDR3 nucleotide sequences were found, encoding about 2.7 million unique CDR3 amino acid sequences. The final blood draw was performed at 4 weeks after radiation, at the same time as nephrectomy.

The immunoSEQ kit was used, according to the manufacturer's recommendations, to generate TCR beta libraries from genomic DNA. To prepare libraries, a first multiplex PCR with proprietary primers was run, followed by a second PCR that added unique barcodes, and a bead cleanup was done after each round. A kit-provided positive control reaction and a negative control reaction were included in every sample batch. The final libraries were assessed on an Agilent 4200 TapeStation D1000 ScreenTape, pooled by volume, and quantified by qPCR. Sequencing ran on an Illumina NextSeq500 with a MidOutput 150-cycle cartridge, using 156 Read1 and 15 Index1 cycles with kit custom primers. The pooled library was loaded at around 1 pM with about 20% PhiX control spiked in. The authors' analysis ran thus. The vendor-processed data were analyzed in R, and a clonotype was defined as all T cells that share the same CDR3 nucleotide sequence. For clone abundance analyses, frequencies were normalized to the 10,000 most abundant clones per sample. Public T cell clones, which averaged fewer than five per sample, were excluded before analysis. Tumor-enriched clonotypes and baseline blood-enriched clonotypes were defined as those with an abundance difference of at least 32-fold between compartments. A beta-binomial differential abundance model was used to identify clonotypes that expanded or contracted between blood time points. Tumor-blood repertoire similarity was measured with the Baroni-Urbani and Buser coefficient, and group comparisons used two-tailed Wilcoxon tests in R. The source is immuneACCESS, and TCRdb retained only in-frame sequences with V and J called. Part of the clones is not carried over; for the studies checked, unresolved V genes explain less than half of this, and the remainder is unexplained. For V, J and clone size, that table is used; D and trimming come from the DNA. In this sample the table shows about 62,000 clones, around 80% of which occur a single time. The ten largest account for roughly 7.5% of the sample.

Results the study describes overall, beyond this receptor: Because the trial had a single-armed design, the trial could not examine how radiation dose or scheduling affected the TCR repertoire. Because pretreatment tumor biopsies were not available, the baseline intratumoral presence of clonotypes could not be determined. In blood, the top tumor clonotypes increased between baseline and 2 weeks post-radiation and then shrank by 4 weeks, which suggests that tumor-resident clones expanded only transiently. Blood repertoire dynamics were not followed beyond 4 weeks after treatment.

With regard to this clone: Its antigen remains unidentified. It has no much larger one-base neighbor in the sample; base qualities were not kept.

This specimen's time point label, interpreted: blood 4 weeks post-SBRT, at nephrectomy. In light of the paper, this sample's treatment or condition label describes: 15 Gy SBRT to primary tumor, nephrectomy 4 weeks later. Samples came from a clinical trial, in which primary renal cell carcinomas received 15 Gy stereotactic body radiation therapy followed by nephrectomy 4 weeks later. To track tumor-enriched clonotypes, serial peripheral blood was sampled from radiation-treated patients at baseline and at 2 weeks and 4 weeks after SBRT. Every patient's renal cell carcinoma showed clear cell pathology. Genomic DNA for TCR sequencing was prepared using the QIAamp DNA Blood Mini Kit (Qiagen). The analyses included just those samples that passed every quality control check. Trimming at the junction amounts to 9 bases on V and 0 bases on J, and the germline ends lie 5 bases apart. Via the germline V gene, CDR1 is SGHNT and CDR2 YENEEA. The CDR3 spans 11 residues, from the cysteine through the phenylalanine. Only the CDR3 portion is preserved as DNA: 33 bases, with reading frame beginning at the first base.

The sample was blood, taken from a patient whose treatment included radiotherapy and nephrectomy. The chain was built from TRBV11-3 and TRBJ2-5; the D gene cannot be named for sure. The receptor comes from a man aged 60 to 69 with renal cell carcinoma. DNA sequence: TGTGCCAGTCGCTACCAAGAGACCCAGTACTTC. Its product reads: CASRYQETQYF. Joined to the reference TRBV11-3 and TRBJ2-5 proteins, this CDR3 gives the full variable domain: EAGVVQSPRYKIIEKKQPVAFWCNPISGHNTLYWYLQNLGQGPELLIRYENEEAVDDSQLPKDRFSAERLKGVDSTLKIQPAELGDSAVYLCASRYQETQYFGPGTRLLVL.